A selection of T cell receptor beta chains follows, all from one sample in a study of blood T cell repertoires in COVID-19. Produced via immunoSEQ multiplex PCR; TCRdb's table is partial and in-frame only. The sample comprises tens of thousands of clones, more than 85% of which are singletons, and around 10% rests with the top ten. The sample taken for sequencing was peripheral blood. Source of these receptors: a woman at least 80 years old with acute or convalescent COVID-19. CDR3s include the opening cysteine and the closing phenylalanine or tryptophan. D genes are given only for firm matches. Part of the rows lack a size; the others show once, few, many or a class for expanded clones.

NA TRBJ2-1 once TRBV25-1 CASSESRGSSYNEQFF TGTGCCAGCAGTGAATCCCGGGGGTCATCCTACAATGAGCAGTTCTTC
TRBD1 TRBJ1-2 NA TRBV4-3 CASSQSGQPYYGYTF TGCGCCAGCAGCCAGTCGGGACAGCCTTACTATGGCTACACCTTC
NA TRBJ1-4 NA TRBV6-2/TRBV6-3 CASSYARPSEKLFF TGTGCCAGCAGTTACGCCAGGCCCTCAGAAAAACTGTTTTTT
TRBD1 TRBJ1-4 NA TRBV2 CAKGQGMSNEKLFF TGTGCCAAAGGACAGGGGATGTCTAATGAAAAACTGTTTTTT
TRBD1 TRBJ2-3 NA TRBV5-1 CASSLQGGWTDTQYF TGCGCCAGCAGCCTACAGGGGGGCTGGACAGATACGCAGTATTTT
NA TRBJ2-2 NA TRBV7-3 CASSQRSPTNTGELFF TGTGCCAGCAGCCAACGGAGCCCGACGAACACCGGGGAGCTGTTTTTT
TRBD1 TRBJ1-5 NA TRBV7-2 CASSPGQGANQPQHF TGTGCCAGCAGCCCCGGACAGGGGGCAAATCAGCCCCAGCATTTT
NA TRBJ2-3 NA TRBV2 CASRRDFTDTQYF TGTGCCAGCAGAAGGGACTTCACAGATACGCAGTATTTT
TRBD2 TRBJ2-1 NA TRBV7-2 CASSATSGPYNEQFF TGTGCCAGCAGCGCGACTAGCGGACCCTACAATGAGCAGTTCTTC
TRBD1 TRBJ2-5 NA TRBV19 CASSPGQGFIKTQYF TGTGCCAGTAGTCCGGGACAGGGATTTATAAAGACCCAGTACTTC
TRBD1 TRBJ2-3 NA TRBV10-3 CAIRDRETDTQYF TGTGCCATCAGGGACAGGGAAACAGATACGCAGTATTTT
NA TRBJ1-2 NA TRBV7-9 CASSFSSGDYGYTF TGTGCCAGCAGCTTTTCGTCAGGGGACTATGGCTACACCTTC
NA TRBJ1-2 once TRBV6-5 CASSYYGGRGYTF TGTGCCAGCAGTTACTACGGGGGGCGCGGCTACACCTTC
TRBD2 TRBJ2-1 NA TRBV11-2 CASSLEGLAGGNEQFF TGTGCCAGCAGCTTAGAGGGACTAGCGGGTGGAAATGAGCAGTTCTTC
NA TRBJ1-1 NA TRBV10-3 CAISWGQDTEAFF TGTGCCATCAGTTGGGGACAAGACACTGAAGCTTTCTTT
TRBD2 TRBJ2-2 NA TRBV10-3 CAISEKGLAGPGELFF TGTGCCATCAGTGAGAAGGGACTAGCGGGACCCGGGGAGCTGTTTTTT
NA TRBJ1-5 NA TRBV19 CASSIVTGGSTQPQHF TGTGCCAGTAGTATTGTCACGGGGGGATCTACTCAGCCCCAGCATTTT
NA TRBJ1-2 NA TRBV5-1 CASSLGEYGYTF TGCGCCAGCAGCTTGGGCGAGTATGGCTACACCTTC
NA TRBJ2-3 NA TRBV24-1 CATAPARGSTDTQYF TGTGCCACCGCCCCGGCTCGCGGGAGCACAGATACGCAGTATTTT
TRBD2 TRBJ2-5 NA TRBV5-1 CASSLAGRECHF TGCGCCAGCAGCTTGGCCGGGCGGGAGTGTCACTTC
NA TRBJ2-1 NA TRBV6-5 CASSYSSGEIYNEQFF TGTGCCAGCAGTTACTCTTCAGGCGAGATTTACAATGAGCAGTTCTTC
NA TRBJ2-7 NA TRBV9 CASSVSGSEDYEQYF TGTGCCAGCAGCGTATCCGGGTCGGAGGACTACGAGCAGTACTTC
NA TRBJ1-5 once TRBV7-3 CASSLTLNQPQHF TGTGCCAGCAGCTTAACCCTGAATCAGCCCCAGCATTTT
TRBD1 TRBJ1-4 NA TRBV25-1 CASSEPGQFNEKLFF TGTGCCAGCAGTGAACCGGGACAGTTTAATGAAAAACTGTTTTTT
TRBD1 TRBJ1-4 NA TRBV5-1 CASSPGQGRTNEKLFF TGCGCCAGCAGCCCAGGACAGGGAAGGACTAATGAAAAACTGTTTTTT
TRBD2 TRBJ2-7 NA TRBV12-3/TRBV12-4 CASSRTSVEQYF TGTGCCAGCAGTCGGACTAGCGTCGAGCAGTACTTC
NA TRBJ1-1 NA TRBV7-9 CASGPEAFF TGTGCCAGCGGGCCTGAAGCTTTCTTT